This T cell receptor (beta chain) emerged from a study of shared clonotypes between healthy human individuals. It was 80 million to 90 million PBMCs that unsorted samples used for genomic DNA. Splitting of each subset's genomic DNA was done evenly across several immunoSEQ plates. 300 ng DNA, 25,000 to 35,000 T cell genomes, went into unsorted PBMC replicate PCRs. Produced via immunoSEQ multiplex PCR; TCRdb's table is partial and in-frame only. The sample includes around 450,000 clones, 70% to 80% of them seen just once. Germline V lookup: CDR1 LNHDA, CDR2 SQIVND (reference sequence). Trimming removed 9 bases from V and 1 base from J, with 12 bases in between. This CDR3 has 14 amino acids.

Sequencing was done on a sample of PBMCs. This TCR came from a woman aged 40-49 years in good health. Some clones in this sample may be carry-over from other donors' samples. The rearrangement joins TRBV19 to TRBJ2-2; D is undetermined. The CDR3 spells CASDVVGNTGELFF. The CDR3 nucleotides read TGTGCCAGCGATGTGGTGGGGAACACCGGGGAGCTGTTTTTT.